Listed below are T cell receptor beta chains from one sample, sequenced in a study of long-term antiretroviral therapy in people with HIV. Sequencing was performed with immunoSEQ multiplex PCR; in TCRdb, only in-frame clones are kept and a portion is missing. The top ten clones hold under 15% of a sample with approximately 32,000 clones, 82% of them seen once. The source was unsorted PBMCs, collected 0.3 years after starting antiretroviral therapy. The origin of the receptors is a man aged 18 to 35 with HIV. The CDR3 runs from the conserved cysteine through the conserved F or W. Fields, in order: V gene, J gene, clone size, D gene, CDR3 DNA, CDR3 protein. A D gene is named only where the DNA matches it firmly. Where a row states a size, it is once, few, many or the class of an expanded clone; other rows omit it.

v_call: TRBV7-9
j_call: TRBJ1-5
clone_size: once
d_call: -
cdr3_nt: TGTGCCAGCAGCTCAAAGGGGATTGACCCGGGGGGGGATCAGCCCCAGCATTTT
cdr3_aa: CASSSKGIDPGGDQPQHF

v_call: TRBV19
j_call: TRBJ1-6
clone_size: -
d_call: -
cdr3_nt: TGTGCCAGTAGTATGGGGAAGAACTATAATTCACCCCTCCACTTT
cdr3_aa: CASSMGKNYNSPLHF

v_call: TRBV7-2
j_call: TRBJ2-5
clone_size: -
d_call: TRBD1
cdr3_nt: TGTGCCAGCAGCCAAAGCAACCAGGGGGCCTGGGAGACCCAGTACTTC
cdr3_aa: CASSQSNQGAWETQYF

v_call: TRBV27
j_call: TRBJ1-5
clone_size: -
d_call: TRBD1
cdr3_nt: TGTGCCAGCAGGGGGACAGGTAATCAGCCCCAGCATTTT
cdr3_aa: CASRGTGNQPQHF

v_call: TRBV2
j_call: TRBJ2-7
clone_size: few
d_call: TRBD2
cdr3_nt: TGTGCCAGCATAAGTACTAGCGGTCTATACGAGCAGTACTTC
cdr3_aa: CASISTSGLYEQYF

v_call: TRBV18
j_call: TRBJ1-4
clone_size: -
d_call: TRBD1
cdr3_nt: TGTGCCAGCTCAGATGCAGGGGGCGCGTATGAAAAACTGTTTTTT
cdr3_aa: CASSDAGGAYEKLFF

v_call: TRBV10-3
j_call: TRBJ1-1
clone_size: -
d_call: -
cdr3_nt: TGTGCCATCAGTGACGGCCAGAACACTGAAGCTTTCTTT
cdr3_aa: CAISDGQNTEAFF

v_call: TRBV5-1
j_call: TRBJ2-7
clone_size: -
d_call: TRBD1
cdr3_nt: TGCGCCAGCAGAACCGGACAGGTCAGAGAGGAGCAGTACTTC
cdr3_aa: CASRTGQVREEQYF

v_call: TRBV4-2
j_call: TRBJ2-5
clone_size: once
d_call: TRBD2
cdr3_nt: TGTGCCAGCAGCCAAGATCAGGGCGGGAGATCGGAGACCCAGTACTTC
cdr3_aa: CASSQDQGGRSETQYF

v_call: TRBV6-5
j_call: TRBJ2-7
clone_size: -
d_call: -
cdr3_nt: TGTGCCAGCAGATTCAGGGGACGGGTTAACGAGCAGTACTTC
cdr3_aa: CASRFRGRVNEQYF

v_call: TRBV27
j_call: TRBJ2-2
clone_size: -
d_call: -
cdr3_nt: TGTGCCAGCAGTTTATTTGCCGGGGAGCTGTTTTTT
cdr3_aa: CASSLFAGELFF

v_call: TRBV7-2
j_call: TRBJ2-7
clone_size: -
d_call: TRBD2
cdr3_nt: TGTGCCAGCAGCTTAAGGGCTAGCGGGGGATCGGGGGAGCAGTACTTC
cdr3_aa: CASSLRASGGSGEQYF

v_call: TRBV18
j_call: TRBJ2-7
clone_size: -
d_call: TRBD2
cdr3_nt: TGTGCCAGCTCACCAGTTGCAGCGGGAGGCTCCTACGAGCAGTACTTC
cdr3_aa: CASSPVAAGGSYEQYF

v_call: TRBV9
j_call: TRBJ1-2
clone_size: -
d_call: TRBD1
cdr3_nt: TGTGCCAGCAGCGACCCACAGGGGACGAGCCTCTATGGCTACACCTTC
cdr3_aa: CASSDPQGTSLYGYTF

v_call: TRBV7-9
j_call: TRBJ1-1
clone_size: -
d_call: -
cdr3_nt: TGTGCCAGCAACCAGGACCTGAACACTGAAGCTTTCTTT
cdr3_aa: CASNQDLNTEAFF

v_call: TRBV14
j_call: TRBJ2-7
clone_size: -
d_call: TRBD2
cdr3_nt: TGTGCCAGCAGCCAAGTCGCTAGCGGGAAGTCCTACGAGCAGTACTTC
cdr3_aa: CASSQVASGKSYEQYF

v_call: TRBV7-9
j_call: TRBJ2-7
clone_size: -
d_call: -
cdr3_nt: TGTGCCAGCAGCTTAGAAGGGTCCGCTTACTACGAGCAGTACTTC
cdr3_aa: CASSLEGSAYYEQYF

v_call: TRBV5-4
j_call: TRBJ2-3
clone_size: once
d_call: TRBD2
cdr3_nt: TGTGCCAGCAGCTCAGGGACTAGCGCCGATACGCAGTATTTT
cdr3_aa: CASSSGTSADTQYF

v_call: TRBV28
j_call: TRBJ1-4
clone_size: -
d_call: -
cdr3_nt: TGTGCCAGTTGGACTGGGGGGAATGAAAAACTGTTTTTT
cdr3_aa: CASWTGGNEKLFF

v_call: TRBV28
j_call: TRBJ2-7
clone_size: -
d_call: -
cdr3_nt: TGTGCCAGCAGTCTTCTCTACGAGCAGTACTTC
cdr3_aa: CASSLLYEQYF

v_call: TRBV4-3
j_call: TRBJ2-7
clone_size: -
d_call: -
cdr3_nt: TGCGCCAGCAGCCAAGGGGGTGGAGACCCCTACGAGCAGTACTTC
cdr3_aa: CASSQGGGDPYEQYF

v_call: TRBV4-1
j_call: TRBJ1-4
clone_size: few
d_call: -
cdr3_nt: TGCGCCAGCAGCCAAGATAGACAGTCAACTAATGAAAAACTGTTTTTT
cdr3_aa: CASSQDRQSTNEKLFF

v_call: TRBV30
j_call: TRBJ2-3
clone_size: -
d_call: -
cdr3_nt: TGTGCCTGGAGTACTGGGCAGGGAACAGATACGCAGTATTTT
cdr3_aa: CAWSTGQGTDTQYF

v_call: TRBV4-3
j_call: TRBJ2-5
clone_size: -
d_call: -
cdr3_nt: TGCGCCAGCAGCCGCGGGACATCCTCCGGCGAGACCCAGTACTTC
cdr3_aa: CASSRGTSSGETQYF

v_call: TRBV15
j_call: TRBJ1-4
clone_size: -
d_call: -
cdr3_nt: TGTGCCACCAGCCACAGAACTAATGAAAAACTGTTTTTT
cdr3_aa: CATSHRTNEKLFF

v_call: TRBV7-9
j_call: TRBJ2-3
clone_size: -
d_call: -
cdr3_nt: TGTGCCAGCAGCTTGTCATCAGATACGCAGTATTTT
cdr3_aa: CASSLSSDTQYF

v_call: TRBV4-1
j_call: TRBJ1-2
clone_size: -
d_call: -
cdr3_nt: TGCGCCAGCAGCGACCAGATCTATGGCTACACCTTC
cdr3_aa: CASSDQIYGYTF

v_call: TRBV30
j_call: TRBJ2-5
clone_size: -
d_call: TRBD1
cdr3_nt: TGTGCCTGGAGCGGGACAGAAGAGACCCAGTACTTC
cdr3_aa: CAWSGTEETQYF

v_call: TRBV5-3
j_call: TRBJ1-2
clone_size: -
d_call: -
cdr3_nt: TGTGCCAGAAGCATACGTAAGACGGCAGCCTATGGCTACACCTTC
cdr3_aa: CARSIRKTAAYGYTF

v_call: TRBV6-1
j_call: TRBJ2-3
clone_size: -
d_call: -
cdr3_nt: TGTGCCAGCCTAGCACCCACAGATACGCAGTATTTT
cdr3_aa: CASLAPTDTQYF